What follows is one TCR beta chain and its context. Trimming removed 7 bases from V and 4 bases from J, with 19 bases in between. CDR3 length equals 15 residues. The germline V gene encodes CDR1 LNHDA and CDR2 SQIVND (reference sequence). This specimen belongs to a study of blood T cell repertoires in COVID-19. Only in-frame clones appear in the TCRdb table, and some are missing; sequencing was by immunoSEQ multiplex PCR. The table records roughly 160,000 clones, around 85% of them present only once. The rearrangement links TRBV19 to TRBJ1-2; D remains ambiguous. Sequenced material: peripheral blood. This clonotype was obtained from a man in his 60s with acute or convalescent COVID-19. The CDR3 DNA follows: TGTGCCAGTAACCCAGTGGGAGGAGGGCTCTATGGCTACACCTTC. The encoded protein is CASNPVGGGLYGYTF.